A selection of T cell receptor beta chains follows, all from one sample in a study of type 1 regulatory T cells. In TCRdb, the reads were re-called with MiXCR into one record per CDR3 protein. The table records about 23,000 distinct CDR3 sequences, roughly 45% of them present only once. Their target antigens are unknown. The material sequenced was cultured T cells, either the whole culture or a sorted T cell fraction (not recorded which). These receptors were obtained from a human donor in good health. The conserved cysteine and the conserved F or W are not part of the CDR3 here. Each record gives: CDR3 protein, V gene, CDR3 length.

ANRDSGANVLT | TRBV6-1 | 11
ASAKAGTGEPEAF | TRBV6-1 | 13
ASSLDGGSYNEQF | TRBV5-5 | 13
ASSSVRGRGEQY | TRBV5-1 | 12
SARDPWGGTNEQF | TRBV20-1 | 13
ASSPPGQGRLF | TRBV5-4 | 11
ASTHPDRGNGYT | TRBV6-2/TRBV6-3 | 12
ASNRGAGMGGSPLH | TRBV5-6 | 14
ASSLGPIINQPQH | TRBV5-1 | 13
ASSYHGSPGNTIY | TRBV12-3/TRBV12-4 | 13
ASSPRVTGLKTQY | TRBV18 | 13
ASSRGGLALLGNEQF | TRBV4-1 | 15
AINRERANGTDTQY | TRBV10-3 | 14
ASSVGQGNTEAF | TRBV2 | 12
ASSPDREHGYT | TRBV18 | 11
ASSPSPSAGADTQY | TRBV11-1 | 14
ASSPMSEKLF | TRBV18 | 10
ASNEVTSGTYNEQF | TRBV2 | 14
ASSLVSSGKETQY | TRBV7-2 | 13
ASSPSPEAYEQY | TRBV18 | 12
ASSYNLRGNQPQH | TRBV6-6 | 13
ASSHLLRQGAANVLT | TRBV3-1 | 15
ASSPRLAGGRDTQY | TRBV12-3/TRBV12-4 | 14
ASSLVPLAVGEDTQY | TRBV5-1 | 15
ASSLDQGAYNEQF | TRBV7-9 | 13
ASSPGPNEKLF | TRBV5-1 | 11
ASSPPGLAGGINEQF | TRBV7-2 | 15
ASSQGTGREAF | TRBV3-1 | 11
ASSRPSTGGGDGYT | TRBV3-1 | 14
ASRPGLAGDTDTQY | TRBV6-5 | 14
ASNGGRANLNTEAF | TRBV6-5 | 14
ASSYGAGPRYEQY | TRBV6-2/TRBV6-3 | 13
ASSLAGQGALYEQF | TRBV5-1 | 14
ASRPGTAYEQY | TRBV6-6 | 11
ASRSLDRGNSPLH | TRBV6-1 | 13
ASALADTQY | TRBV12-3/TRBV12-4 | 9
ASSFWTGGGVDTQY | TRBV7-9 | 14